The present entry profiles one T cell receptor beta chain with its context. Under the authors' procedure: Reference gene primer amplification in the assay estimated nucleated cell counts. Measured with immunoSEQ multiplex PCR; TCRdb has only the in-frame clones, and not every one. V, J and clone size are taken as reported in that table, and D and trimming were inferred from the DNA itself. The repertoire holds under 200,000 clones, with approximately 90% as singletons. These data come from a study of blood T cell repertoires in COVID-19. On the study more broadly: Samples of COVID-19 (acute and convalescent) were obtained from the United States, Italy and Spain. From T cells, B-cell-depleted T cells, or PBMCs came the material, which was cDNA or gDNA.

Trimming at V came to 6 bases and at J to 0 bases, leaving 4 bases not matched to a gene. In germline, CDR1 is SNHLY, CDR2 FYNNEI. The CDR3 has 15 residues. This chain uses TRBV2 with TRBJ1-4; 7 positions agree with TRBD1. This TCR was recovered from a man younger than 35 with acute or convalescent COVID-19. The material sequenced was peripheral blood. DNA of the CDR3: TGTGCCAGCAGGCGCAGGGGGACAACTAATGAAAAACTGTTTTTT. Protein sequence: CASRRRGTTNEKLFF.